This entry describes one T cell receptor beta chain. Original data processing: Using reference gene primer amplification, nucleated cell counts were estimated. The table came from immunoSEQ multiplex PCR; TCRdb's copy has only in-frame clones and leaves some out. V, J and clone size were drawn from that table, and D and trimming were deduced from the DNA. The sample has some 170,000 clones, about four fifths seen once. The V end lost 9 bases, the J end lost 8 bases, and 22 bases lay between the germline ends. Looked up from germline, CDR1 is LNHDA and CDR2 is SQIVND (reference sequence). This CDR3 is built from 14 residues. The source of the sample is a study of blood T cell repertoires in COVID-19. In the study overall: COVID-19 samples from acute and convalescent phases originated in the United States, Italy and Spain.

This clonotype was sampled from a man between 60 and 75 years old with active or convalescent COVID-19. The specimen sequenced was peripheral blood. The chain recombines TRBV19 with TRBJ1-2, with D perhaps matching TRBD1 (6 bases). In nucleotides, the CDR3 is TGTGCCAGCCTCCCACAGGGCAGGGTTGGGGGCTACACCTTC. It encodes CASLPQGRVGGYTF. Full variable domain (missing parts from reference TRBV19 and TRBJ1-2): DGGITQSPKYLFRKEGQNVTLSCEQNLNHDAMYWYRQDPGQGLRLIYYSQIVNDFQKGDIAEGYSVSREKKESFPLTVTSAQKNPTAFYLCASLPQGRVGGYTFGSGTRLTVV.